Described below is a single T cell receptor (beta chain) sequence and its context. These data belong to a study of blood T cell repertoires in COVID-19. Across the study: PBMCs, B-cell-depleted T cells, or T cells were the source of the cDNA or gDNA that made up the material.

Enrollees, roughly 18 to 95 years old, lived in 24 US areas. TCRdb keeps only in-frame clones here, not all; method: immunoSEQ multiplex PCR. The sample consists of about 430,000 clones, more than 75% of them appearing once. This CDR3 contains 14 residues. V lost 4 bases to trimming and J lost 4 bases, with 11 bases between them. CDR1 is SGHNT and CDR2 is YYREEE in the germline V gene (reference sequence). Sequenced: PBMCs or T cells enriched from blood (not recorded which). This TCR came from a woman aged 30 to 39 with acute COVID-19. The V gene is TRBV5-4, the J gene TRBJ2-2; a possible D gene is TRBD1 (6 bases). The CDR3 DNA is TGTGCCAGCAGCAGCACAGGGACCACCGGGGAGCTGTTTTTT. Its protein is CASSSTGTTGELFF.